Listed below are T cell receptor beta chains from one sample, sequenced in a study of CD8+ T cells in alopecia areata. Clones were read by immunoSEQ multiplex PCR, and TCRdb kept only the in-frame ones, dropping some. This sample has 150,000 to 200,000 clones, with around 60% found just once. The sample here was CD8+ T cells sorted from blood, taken at week 24, from a patient treated with tofacitinib. The receptors come from a human donor with alopecia areata. CDR3s include the opening cysteine and the closing phenylalanine or tryptophan. D genes are given only for firm matches. Rows may omit the clone size; those that give it use once, few, many or a size class.

cdr3_nt	cdr3_aa	clone_size	v_call	d_call	j_call
TGTGCCAGCAGTGAATTATGGGTTGGCTATGGCTACACCTTC	CASSELWVGYGYTF	-	TRBV25-1	-	TRBJ1-2
TGTGCCAGCAGGCGGCCGGGACAGGGGGTCGATGAGCAGTTCTTC	CASRRPGQGVDEQFF	-	TRBV6-6	TRBD1	TRBJ2-1
TGTGCCAGCAGCTTCGTTCAAGTGGCTGAGCAGTTCTTC	CASSFVQVAEQFF	-	TRBV7-9	-	TRBJ2-1
TGTGCCAGCAGTGACGGCGGGGCGGGGGACTACAATGAGCAGTTCTTC	CASSDGGAGDYNEQFF	-	TRBV6-4	TRBD2	TRBJ2-1
TGTGCCAGCAGTGCCAACACCGATCAGCCCCAGCATTTT	CASSANTDQPQHF	few	TRBV25-1	-	TRBJ1-5
TGTGCCAGCAGCTTAGTTGGGGAGGATAATTCACCCCTCCACTTT	CASSLVGEDNSPLHF	-	TRBV7-9	-	TRBJ1-6
TGCGCCAGCAGCTTGGATTCAGAAGATTACGAGCAGTACTTC	CASSLDSEDYEQYF	-	TRBV5-1	-	TRBJ2-7
TGCAGCGTTGATGGCGGGGGGGCGACCGGGGAGCTGTTTTTT	CSVDGGGATGELFF	once	TRBV29-1	TRBD2	TRBJ2-2
TGTGCCACCAGCGAAGGGACCGACAGGGTTTATGGCTACACCTTC	CATSEGTDRVYGYTF	few	TRBV15	TRBD1	TRBJ1-2
TGCGCCAGCAGCCCCCAAGGGGACGGGACCTACGAGCAGTACTTC	CASSPQGDGTYEQYF	-	TRBV4-1	-	TRBJ2-7
TGTGCCAGCAGCTTACGGACGGACTACACCTTC	CASSLRTDYTF	-	TRBV7-9	-	TRBJ1-2
TGTGCCAGCAGCCTGACCTTGGGGCAGGGAGGAAGCGATGAAAAACTGTTTTTT	CASSLTLGQGGSDEKLFF	-	TRBV5-5	-	TRBJ1-4
TGCGCCAGCAGTCACGGGGTGTCGGATGAGCAGTTCTTC	CASSHGVSDEQFF	-	TRBV4-1	-	TRBJ2-1
TGCGCCAGCAGCTTGGAGGGGGGGGGCAATCAGCCCCAGCATTTT	CASSLEGGGNQPQHF	-	TRBV5-1	-	TRBJ1-5
TGTGCCACCAGCAGTCCCTACAATTATGAGCAGTTCTTC	CATSSPYNYEQFF	-	TRBV15	-	TRBJ2-1
TGCAGCGGTACGACAGGTGCGGGGAGGTACAATGAGCAGTTCTTC	CSGTTGAGRYNEQFF	few	TRBV29-1	-	TRBJ2-1
TGCGCCAGCAGCGGAGCGGGGGGCGAGGGAAATACGCAGTATTTT	CASSGAGGEGNTQYF	-	TRBV5-1	TRBD2	TRBJ2-3